These 17 T cell receptor beta chains originate from one sample sequenced in a study of shared clonotypes between healthy human individuals. This table comes from immunoSEQ multiplex PCR, and its TCRdb copy is limited to in-frame clones, with some not included. The repertoire has millions of clones, more than 80% of them found once; the top ten carry about 0.37%. The sequenced material came from naive CD4+ T cells from PBMCs. Subset here: CD45RA+ positively selected. The receptors shown here come from a man younger than 35 in good health. Some clones in this sample may be carry-over from other donors' samples.

This chain joins TRBV6-5 and TRBJ2-5; the D is unclear. Germline lookup yields CDR1 MNHEY and CDR2 SVGAGI. Trimming left V 5 bases short and J 5 bases short, with 12 bases between. The CDR3 spans 13 residues. CDR3 amino acids: CASSRSPRETQYF. Written as DNA, the CDR3 is TGTGCCAGCAGTAGGTCCCCCCGGGAGACCCAGTACTTC.

CDR3 nucleotides: TGTGCCAGCAGCTTGAGGGCAGGGGGCGCGGATGGAAACACCATATATTTT. This codes for CASSLRAGGADGNTIYF. The chain has TRBV11-2 and TRBJ1-3; the match to TRBD1 covers 8 bases. The CDR3 extends over 17 amino acids. The V gene's germline CDR1 is SGHAT and CDR2 FQNNGV. V lost 3 bases to trimming and J lost 3 bases; unmatched junction nucleotides: 10.

The J gene is TRBJ2-1, the V gene TRBV4-2; D ambiguous. V shed 5 bases and J shed 3 bases, with 14 bases lying between them. The CDR3 has 15 amino acids. CDR1 and CDR2 (germline): LGHNA, YNFKEQ. CDR3 in DNA: TGTGCCAGCAGCTTGAAATTTGGCGGCTACAATGAGCAGTTCTTC. Encoded protein: CASSLKFGGYNEQFF.

The V gene is TRBV9, the J gene TRBJ1-4; D unclear. V was clipped by 3 bases and J by 7 bases, with 16 bases between them. The CDR3 length is 15 residues. CDR1 is SGDLS and CDR2 is YYNGEE in the germline V gene. The CDR3 DNA reads TGTGCCAGCAGCGGGGCCCTCTCGGGAAGTGAAAAACTGTTTTTT. Its translation: CASSGALSGSEKLFF. The complete variable domain, with remaining parts taken from reference TRBV9 and TRBJ1-4, reads DSGVTQTPKHLITATGQRVTLRCSPRSGDLSVYWYQQSLDQGLQFLIQYYNGEERAKGNILERFSAQQFPDLHSELNLSSLELGDSALYFCASSGALSGSEKLFFGSGTQLSVL.

The V gene is TRBV4-2, the J gene TRBJ1-1; D may be TRBD1 (6 bases). Germline V gene lookup returns CDR1 LGHNA and CDR2 YNFKEQ. The CDR3 contains 19 residues. Trimming took off 7 bases at V and 1 base at J, with 28 bases between the two ends. The CDR3 protein is CASNGGQVPQLTGNTEAFF. Here the CDR3 DNA reads TGTGCCAGCAACGGGGGCCAAGTCCCACAGCTTACCGGGAACACTGAAGCTTTCTTT.

The genes are TRBV14 and TRBJ2-5; D is perhaps TRBD1 or TRBD2 (5 bases each). V gave up 4 bases and J gave up 7 bases, with 13 bases separating them. CDR3 length: 13 amino acids. Germline V gives CDR1 SGHDN, CDR2 FVKESK. CDR3 residues: CASSRPPGATQYF. The CDR3, as DNA: TGTGCCAGCAGCCGCCCCCCCGGGGCGACCCAGTACTTC.

The rearrangement joins TRBV28 to TRBJ2-7; 7 bases fit TRBD2. This CDR3 has 13 amino acids. Germline-derived CDR1 and CDR2 are MDHEN and SYDVKM. Unmatched junction bases numbered 4, after V lost 2 bases and J lost 6 bases. CDR3: CASSLPRTSEQYF. In DNA, the CDR3 is TGTGCCAGCAGTTTACCTAGGACTAGCGAGCAGTACTTC.

The J gene is TRBJ1-2, the V gene TRBV6-1, with D uncertain. Germline CDR1 is MNHNS and CDR2 is SASEGT. Between the trimmed V and J ends, which lost 3 bases and 4 bases, there was a span of 18 bases. The CDR3 length is 16 residues. The CDR3 protein is CASSDLRPGWLYGYTF. In nucleotides, the CDR3 is TGTGCCAGCAGTGACCTACGTCCTGGATGGCTCTATGGCTACACCTTC.

The chain employs TRBV14 and TRBJ2-5; 12 nucleotides line up with TRBD2. J was trimmed by 4 bases and V by 4 bases; bases with no gene match: 4. CDR1 is SGHDN and CDR2 is FVKESK in the germline V gene. The CDR3 totals 15 residues. The CDR3: CASSRLAGEGETQYF. CDR3 DNA: TGTGCCAGCAGCCGACTAGCGGGAGAAGGAGAGACCCAGTACTTC.

The chain carries TRBV29-1 and TRBJ2-5; D assignment may be TRBD1 or TRBD2 (5 bases each). The CDR3 totals 13 residues. With 3 bases removed from V and 4 bases from J, the gap between germline ends came to 12 bases. CDR1 is SQVTM, CDR2 ANQGSEA, per germline. The CDR3 loop reads CSVDPGSSETQYF. In DNA form, the CDR3 reads TGCAGCGTTGACCCAGGGAGCTCAGAGACCCAGTACTTC.

Of note for this clone: This sample also contains other DNA sequences that code for the same CDR3. This sequence joins TRBV5-1 and TRBJ2-1; D is perhaps TRBD2 (5 bases). The CDR3 loop spans 15 amino acids. The ends were cut back, 0 bases at V and 4 bases at J, with 11 bases in the middle. The germline V gene has CDR1 SGHRS and CDR2 YFSETQ. As DNA, the CDR3 is TGCGCCAGCAGCTTGGTGGCTAGCCCGTACAATGAGCAGTTCTTC. The encoded protein is CASSLVASPYNEQFF.

The chain combines TRBV7-2 with TRBJ1-2, with TRBD1 as a possible D gene (6 bases). V lost 1 base and J 8 bases, leaving 17 bases between the germline ends. The CDR3 totals 15 residues. Germline values: CDR1 SGHTA, CDR2 FQGNSA. The CDR3 DNA reads TGTGCCAGCAGCTTAGGGGCCCTTGGGGGGCGGGGCTACACCTTC. It translates to CASSLGALGGRGYTF.

V gene TRBV5-1 combines with J gene TRBJ1-2, with no clear D. Trimming cost V 1 base and J 7 bases, with 11 bases left between them. From germline, CDR1 is SGHRS and CDR2 YFSETQ. This CDR3 is 13 amino acids long. The CDR3 spells CASSLQALGGYTF. In nucleotides, the CDR3 is TGCGCCAGCAGCTTGCAGGCCCTAGGTGGCTACACCTTC.

The rearrangement joins TRBV5-4 to TRBJ2-7, with TRBD2 matching over 8 bases. CDR3 length: 15 amino acids. V dropped 3 bases and J dropped 6; count of bases not matched to a gene: 11. Germline V gives CDR1 SGHNT, CDR2 YYREEE (reference sequence). This CDR3 is CASSSPGGRRGEQYF. CDR3 DNA sequence: TGTGCCAGCAGCTCCCCGGGGGGGCGCAGGGGCGAGCAGTACTTC.

V usage is TRBV2 and J usage is TRBJ2-7, with D possibly matching TRBD1 (5 bases). Germline loops: CDR1 SNHLY, CDR2 FYNNEI. Trimming pared 7 bases from V and 10 bases from J, leaving 14 bases between. CDR3 length: 11 residues. Here the CDR3 DNA reads TGTGCCAGCACCCCAAGGGGTTCCCAGTACTTC. This encodes CASTPRGSQYF.

This CDR3 reads CASCPGGGWGTQYF. The CDR3 nucleotides are TGTGCCAGTTGCCCCGGAGGTGGGTGGGGTACGCAGTATTTT. The chain carries TRBV28 and TRBJ2-3, with a weak D call TRBD2 (5 bases). CDR1 and CDR2 (germline): MDHEN, SYDVKM. There are 14 residues in the CDR3. V lost 9 bases and J lost 8, with 21 bases in between.

As DNA, the CDR3 is TGTGCCAGCAGCGTAGGGGGGTCCTCGGAAGAGACCCAGTACTTC. Protein: CASSVGGSSEETQYF. This chain joins TRBV9 and TRBJ2-5; tentatively, D is TRBD1 or TRBD2 (5 bases each). CDR1 and CDR2 (germline): SGDLS, YYNGEE. V dropped 0 bases and J dropped 3 bases, with 12 bases sitting between them. The CDR3 length is 15 residues.